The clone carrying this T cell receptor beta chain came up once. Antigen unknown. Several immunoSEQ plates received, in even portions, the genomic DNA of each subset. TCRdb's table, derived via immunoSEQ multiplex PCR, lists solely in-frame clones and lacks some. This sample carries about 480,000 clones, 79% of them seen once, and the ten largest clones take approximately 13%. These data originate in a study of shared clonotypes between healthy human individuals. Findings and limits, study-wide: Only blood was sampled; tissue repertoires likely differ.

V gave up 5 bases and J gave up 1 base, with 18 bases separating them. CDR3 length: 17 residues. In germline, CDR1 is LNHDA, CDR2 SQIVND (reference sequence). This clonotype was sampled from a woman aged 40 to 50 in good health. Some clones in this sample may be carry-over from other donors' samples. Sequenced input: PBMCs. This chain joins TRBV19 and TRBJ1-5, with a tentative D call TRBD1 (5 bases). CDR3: CASSALGGGRSNQPQHF. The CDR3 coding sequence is TGTGCCAGTAGTGCCCTGGGGGGAGGGAGAAGCAATCAGCCCCAGCATTTT.